This entry is about one T cell receptor (beta chain). Measured with immunoSEQ multiplex PCR; TCRdb has only the in-frame clones, and not every one. Of some 140,000 clones listed, 85% were seen once; the top ten hold about 4.3%. This sample is part of a study of blood T cell repertoires in COVID-19. The CDR3 is made up of 16 amino acids. The germline V gene encodes CDR1 LNHDA and CDR2 SQIVND (reference sequence). Trimming left V 5 bases short and J 0 bases short, with 16 bases between. This TCR derives from a human donor in a cohort sampled during active COVID-19. The chain uses TRBV19 and TRBJ1-1; weak D call: TRBD1 (5 bases). Sequencing used peripheral blood. The chain's CDR3 is CASSAVGVGMNTEAFF. In nucleotides, the CDR3 is TGTGCCAGTAGTGCCGTAGGGGTGGGCATGAACACTGAAGCTTTCTTT.